These 19 T cell receptor beta chains came from one sample sequenced in a study of identical twins (dated by TCRdb to 2016 to 2018). The library was built by means of 5' RACE. Instrument used: Illumina HiSeq 2000. Through fastp at Q25 and MiXCR, TCRdb rebuilt clones from the public reads, retaining in-frame beta chains. Under each unique CDR3 protein, matching rows form one entry showing the most common genes and DNA. This sample is represented by roughly 700,000 distinct CDR3 sequences; around 8.6% of them were singletons. The ten largest clones take up 0.98% of the sample. These same records also appear under a second study, on yellow fever vaccine responses in identical twins.

Sequencing was done on a sample of PBMCs. The origin of the receptors is a woman aged 18 to 35 in good health.

This clonotype occurred a few times. This chain uses TRBV7-2 with TRBJ2-7, with D tentatively TRBD1 (7 bases). The V and J ends lost 8 bases and 3 bases respectively, with 14 bases between them. Germline V CDR1 and CDR2: SGHTA, FQGNSA. CDR3 size: 13 residues. CDR3 sequence reads: CASLIQGGYEQYF. CDR3 DNA: TGTGCCAGCCTAATCCAGGGGGGCTACGAGCAGTACTTC.

The genes are TRBV5-1 and TRBJ2-3; either TRBD1 or TRBD2 may fit D (5 bases each). The CDR3 extends over 16 amino acids. In germline, CDR1 is SGHRS, CDR2 YFSETQ. V dropped 0 bases and J dropped 0 bases, with 11 bases sitting between them. CDR3 in amino acids: CASSLEGWGSTDTQYF. CDR3 nucleotides: TGCGCCAGCAGCTTGGAGGGGTGGGGGAGCACAGATACGCAGTATTTT. The full variable domain, completed using reference TRBV5-1 and TRBJ2-3, is KAGVTQTPRYLIKTRGQQVTLSCSPISGHRSVSWYQQTPGQGLQFLFEYFSETQRNKGNFPGRFSGRQFSNSRSEMNVSTLELGDSALYLCASSLEGWGSTDTQYFGPGTRLTVL.

V is TRBV3-1 and J is TRBJ2-3, with TRBD1 as a possible D gene (6 bases). Trimming removed 6 bases at V and 4 bases at J, with 17 bases between. The germline gives CDR1 LGHDT, CDR2 YNNKEL (reference sequence). CDR3 size: 15 residues. As DNA, the CDR3 is TGTGCCAGCAGGTCAGAAGGGGGTAGGTCAGATACGCAGTATTTT. This translates into CASRSEGGRSDTQYF.

J is TRBJ1-2 and V is TRBV28; the D gene is possibly TRBD1 (5 bases). Germline CDR1 and CDR2: MDHEN and SYDVKM. Trimming pared 7 bases from V and 8 bases from J, leaving 26 bases between. The CDR3 has 16 amino acids. CDR3 amino acids: CASTIGRISSAGGYTF. The CDR3 DNA follows: TGTGCCAGCACCATAGGCAGGATTAGTTCGGCAGGGGGCTACACCTTC.

The gene calls are TRBV19 and TRBJ2-7; maybe TRBD2 (6 bases). CDR1 is LNHDA and CDR2 is SQIVND in the germline V gene (reference sequence). This CDR3 comprises 16 residues. V was trimmed by 3 bases and J by 5 bases, leaving 20 bases between them. CDR3 protein: CASSIFGGTESHEQYF. CDR3 coding DNA: TGTGCCAGTAGTATTTTCGGCGGGACTGAGTCCCACGAGCAGTACTTC.

This clonotype appeared a few times. The V call is TRBV20-1, the J call TRBJ2-7, with D possibly being TRBD1 (8 bases). With 0 bases removed from V and 6 bases from J, the gap between germline ends came to 15 bases. The CDR3 covers 14 residues. Per germline, CDR1 DFQATT and CDR2 SNEGSKA (reference sequence). The CDR3 DNA sequence: TGCAGTGCTAGAGATCAACAGGGGGGGAGCGAGCAGTACTTC. Translated: CSARDQQGGSEQYF.

This clonotype was counted between two and nine times. This chain links TRBV27 with TRBJ2-3, with TRBD2 matching 13 bases. The CDR3 length is 18 residues. CDR1 and CDR2 (germline): MNHEY, SMNVEV (reference sequence). The junction had 11 bases not matched to a gene; V was cut back by 5 bases and J by 3 bases. This CDR3 is CASSPPPVGLAGTDTQYF. The CDR3 DNA reads as TGTGCCAGCAGTCCTCCCCCCGTGGGACTAGCGGGAACAGATACGCAGTATTTT.

J is TRBJ2-3 and V is TRBV11-2; TRBD2 agrees at 10 bases. CDR3 length: 17 residues. V shed 0 bases and J 2 bases; nucleotides not matched to a gene: 5. Germline V gives CDR1 SGHAT, CDR2 FQNNGV. The CDR3 is CASSLDLAGDHTDTQYF. In DNA form, the CDR3 reads TGTGCCAGCAGCTTAGATCTAGCGGGGGACCACACAGATACGCAGTATTTT.

The chain joins TRBV6-5 to TRBJ2-6; D gene unclear. Germline CDR1 MNHEY, CDR2 SVGAGI. The CDR3 extends over 18 amino acids. V shed 0 bases and J shed 0 bases, with 12 bases lying between them. The CDR3 sequence is CASSYSLQRSSGANVLTF. CDR3 bases: TGTGCCAGCAGTTACTCGTTACAGAGAAGCTCTGGGGCCAACGTCCTGACTTTC.

This clonotype has a handful of counts. One end of the junction varies from germline; a read error may be responsible. CDR3 in DNA: TGTACCAGCAGTTTTGTGGTAGCGGGGGATCCGAACACCGGGGAGCTGTTTTTT. The encoded protein is CTSSFVVAGDPNTGELFF. The J gene is TRBJ2-2, the V gene TRBV2; TRBD2 matches at 9 bases. Germline values: CDR1 SNHLY, CDR2 FYNNEI. CDR3 length: 18 residues.

This clonotype was recorded a few times. The gene calls are TRBV29-1 and TRBJ2-7, with 10 nucleotides matching TRBD1. Germline V lookup: CDR1 SQVTM, CDR2 ANQGSEA. With V trimmed by 3 bases and J by 2 bases, 7 bases remained unmatched. The CDR3 has 15 residues. The CDR3 nucleotides read TGCAGCGTTGACACCGGGACAGGGGTCACCTACGAGCAGTACTTC. The encoded protein is CSVDTGTGVTYEQYF.

This clonotype was picked up many times. The gene calls are TRBV29-1 and TRBJ2-7; 12 nucleotides agree with TRBD2. The CDR3 has 15 residues. In germline, CDR1 is SQVTM, CDR2 ANQGSEA. The trim removed 0 bases at V and 3 bases at J, leaving 3 bases unmatched. As DNA, the CDR3 is TGCAGCGTTGAAGACTCTAGCGGGAGGGGCTACGAGCAGTACTTC. This sequence encodes CSVEDSSGRGYEQYF.

This clonotype occurred many times. The chain has TRBV12-3 or TRBV12-4 and TRBJ1-1, with TRBD1 as a possible D gene (5 bases). The V and J ends lost 5 bases and 1 base respectively, with 8 bases between them. There are 13 residues in the CDR3. The CDR3 here is CASSIQGNTEAFF. DNA of the CDR3: TGTGCCAGCAGTATTCAGGGGAACACTGAAGCTTTCTTT.

The chain employs TRBV6-1 and TRBJ2-7, with D possibly being TRBD2 (6 bases). Germline values: CDR1 MNHNS, CDR2 SASEGT. The length of the CDR3 is 12 residues. Trimming took off 8 bases at V and 4 bases at J, with 12 bases between the two ends. The DNA for the CDR3 is TGTGCCAGCGGACGGGCGGGGTACGAGCAGTACTTC. Protein product: CASGRAGYEQYF.

The chain is built from TRBV24-1 and TRBJ2-5; D gene uncertain. Trimming shortened V by 3 bases and J by 5 bases, and 6 bases separated the two germline ends. The germline V gene encodes CDR1 KGHDR and CDR2 SFDVKD. The CDR3 is made up of 12 amino acids. The CDR3 loop is CATSDGSETQYF. The CDR3 region has the DNA TGTGCCACCAGTGATGGGTCGGAGACCCAGTACTTC.

The chain carries TRBV20-1 and TRBJ2-3, with 8 bases lining up with TRBD2. The CDR3 sequence is 14 residues long. Trimming took 5 bases from V and 2 from J; bases not matched to a gene: 6. Germline lookup yields CDR1 DFQATT and CDR2 SNEGSKA (reference sequence). The CDR3 region has the DNA TGCAGTGCTCCAACGGGGGGGGTCACAGATACGCAGTATTTT. This encodes CSAPTGGVTDTQYF.

The chain couples TRBV29-1 to TRBJ2-7, with TRBD1 as a possible D gene (6 bases). The germline gives CDR1 SQVTM, CDR2 ANQGSEA. The CDR3 covers 16 residues. V was shortened by 1 base and J by 0 bases, with 16 bases between the two germline ends. CDR3 nucleotides: TGCAGCGTTGAAGGGGTGGAGGACAGAAGCTCCTACGAGCAGTACTTC. Its protein is CSVEGVEDRSSYEQYF.

This clonotype was recorded at least ten times. The genes are TRBV7-2 and TRBJ2-3, with 8 bases aligning to TRBD2. From germline, CDR1 is SGHTA and CDR2 FQGNSA. The J segment lost 4 bases and the V segment lost 2 bases, leaving 5 bases of the junction unmatched. CDR3 length equals 15 residues. The chain's CDR3 is CASSLTAGGPDTQYF. Here the CDR3 DNA reads TGTGCCAGCAGCTTAACGGCGGGAGGACCAGATACGCAGTATTTT.

The chain has TRBV24-1 and TRBJ2-1; 9 positions match TRBD2. The V gene's germline CDR1 is KGHDR and CDR2 SFDVKD. The J segment lost 8 bases and the V segment lost 0 bases, leaving 10 bases of the junction unmatched. The CDR3 totals 17 residues. CDR3 region: CATSDLLFAGGPDEQFF. As DNA, the CDR3 is TGTGCCACCAGTGATTTGCTATTCGCGGGAGGGCCGGATGAGCAGTTCTTC.